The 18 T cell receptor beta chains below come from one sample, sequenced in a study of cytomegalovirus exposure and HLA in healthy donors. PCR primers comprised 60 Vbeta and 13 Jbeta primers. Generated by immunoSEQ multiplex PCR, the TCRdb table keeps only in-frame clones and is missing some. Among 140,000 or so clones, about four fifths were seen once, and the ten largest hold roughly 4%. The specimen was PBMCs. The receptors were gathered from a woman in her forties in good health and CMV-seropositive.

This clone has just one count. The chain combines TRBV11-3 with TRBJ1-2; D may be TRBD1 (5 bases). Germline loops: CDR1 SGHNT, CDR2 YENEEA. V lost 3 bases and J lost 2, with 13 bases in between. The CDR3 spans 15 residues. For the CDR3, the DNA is TGTGCCAGCAGCTTCCCCCGCCGACAGAACTATGGCTACACCTTC. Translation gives CASSFPRRQNYGYTF. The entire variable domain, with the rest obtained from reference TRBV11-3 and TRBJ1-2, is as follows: EAGVVQSPRYKIIEKKQPVAFWCNPISGHNTLYWYLQNLGQGPELLIRYENEEAVDDSQLPKDRFSAERLKGVDSTLKIQPAELGDSAVYLCASSFPRRQNYGYTFGSGTRLTVV.

For the CDR3, the DNA is TGTGCCAGCTCACCACGAGCGGAACAAGAGACCCAGTACTTC. It is translated as CASSPRAEQETQYF. The chain carries TRBV18 and TRBJ2-5; TRBD2 might be the D (5 bases). Looked up from germline, CDR1 is KGHSH and CDR2 is LQKENI. Trimming pared 1 base from V and 2 bases from J, leaving 8 bases between. This CDR3 comprises 14 residues. The full variable domain, completed using reference TRBV18 and TRBJ2-5, is NAGVMQNPRHLVRRRGQEARLRCSPMKGHSHVYWYRQLPEEGLKFMVYLQKENIIDESGMPKERFSAEFPKEGPSILRIQQVVRGDSAAYFCASSPRAEQETQYFGPGTRLLVL.

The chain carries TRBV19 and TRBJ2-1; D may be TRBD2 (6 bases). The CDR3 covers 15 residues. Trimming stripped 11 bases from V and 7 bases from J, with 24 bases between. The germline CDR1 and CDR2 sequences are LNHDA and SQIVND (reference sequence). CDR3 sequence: CASQDYRNAWNEQFF. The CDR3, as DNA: TGTGCCTCCCAGGACTATCGTAACGCGTGGAATGAGCAGTTCTTC.

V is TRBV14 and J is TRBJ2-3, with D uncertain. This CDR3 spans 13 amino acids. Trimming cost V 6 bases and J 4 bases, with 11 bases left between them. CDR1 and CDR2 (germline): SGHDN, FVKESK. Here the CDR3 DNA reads TGTGCCAGCAGTAGTATAGGAGCAGATACGCAGTATTTT. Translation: CASSSIGADTQYF.

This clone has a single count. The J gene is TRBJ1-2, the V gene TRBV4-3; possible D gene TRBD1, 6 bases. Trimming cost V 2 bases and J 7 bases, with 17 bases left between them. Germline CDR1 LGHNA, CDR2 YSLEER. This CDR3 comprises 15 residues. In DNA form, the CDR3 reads TGCGCCAGCAGCCAATCGAAACAGGGTACGACTGGCTACACCTTC. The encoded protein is CASSQSKQGTTGYTF.

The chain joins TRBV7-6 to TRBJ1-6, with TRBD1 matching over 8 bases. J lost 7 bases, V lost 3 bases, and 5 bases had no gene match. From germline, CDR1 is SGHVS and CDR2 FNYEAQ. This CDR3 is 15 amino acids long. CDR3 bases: TGTGCCAGCAGCTTGAACCGGGACAGGAATTCACCCCTCCACTTT. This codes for CASSLNRDRNSPLHF.

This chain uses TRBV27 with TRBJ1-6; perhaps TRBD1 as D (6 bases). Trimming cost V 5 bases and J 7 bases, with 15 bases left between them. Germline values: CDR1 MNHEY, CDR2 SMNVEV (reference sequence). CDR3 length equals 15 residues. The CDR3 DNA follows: TGTGCCAGCAGTCCTCTCCAGGGGTGGAATTCACCCCTCCACTTT. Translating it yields CASSPLQGWNSPLHF.

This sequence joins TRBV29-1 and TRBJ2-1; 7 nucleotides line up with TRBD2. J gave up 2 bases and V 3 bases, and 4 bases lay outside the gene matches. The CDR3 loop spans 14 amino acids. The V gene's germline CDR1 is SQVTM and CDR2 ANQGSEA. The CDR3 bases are TGCAGCGTTGACCCTAGCGGAACCTACAATGAGCAGTTCTTC. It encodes CSVDPSGTYNEQFF.

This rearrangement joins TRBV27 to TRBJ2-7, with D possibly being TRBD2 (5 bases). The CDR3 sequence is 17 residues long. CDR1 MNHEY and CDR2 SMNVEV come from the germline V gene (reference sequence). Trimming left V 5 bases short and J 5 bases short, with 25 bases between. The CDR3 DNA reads TGTGCCAGCAGTACTTATGCCCTCCTTGGCCAGGAGGACGAGCAGTACTTC. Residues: CASSTYALLGQEDEQYF.

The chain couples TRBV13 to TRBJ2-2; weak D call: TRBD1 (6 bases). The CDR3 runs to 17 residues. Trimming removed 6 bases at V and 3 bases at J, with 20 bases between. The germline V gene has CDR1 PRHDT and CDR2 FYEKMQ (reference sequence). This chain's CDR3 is CASSTVVRGGDTGELFF. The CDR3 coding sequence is TGTGCCAGCAGTACCGTGGTCCGAGGGGGAGACACCGGGGAGCTGTTTTTT.

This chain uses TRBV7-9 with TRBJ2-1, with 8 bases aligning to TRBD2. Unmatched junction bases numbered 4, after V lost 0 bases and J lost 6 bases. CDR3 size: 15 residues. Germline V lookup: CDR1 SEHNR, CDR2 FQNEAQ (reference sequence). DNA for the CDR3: TGTGCCAGCAGCTTAGCCAGCGGGAGTCTCAATGAGCAGTTCTTC. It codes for CASSLASGSLNEQFF.

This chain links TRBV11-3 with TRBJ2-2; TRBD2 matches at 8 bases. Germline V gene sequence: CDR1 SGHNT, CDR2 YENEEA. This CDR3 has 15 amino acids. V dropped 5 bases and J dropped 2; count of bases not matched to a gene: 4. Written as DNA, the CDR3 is TGTGCCAGCAGCCCCGGGACTAGTAACACCGGGGAGCTGTTTTTT. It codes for CASSPGTSNTGELFF.

The CDR3 DNA reads TGTGCTAGTGGACCCTTGGTGGGGTCGGGAGGCTACACCTTC. Translating gives CASGPLVGSGGYTF. J is TRBJ1-2 and V is TRBV12-5; D not certain. The CDR3 is 14 residues long. V was pared by 6 bases and J by 8 bases, with 19 bases between. CDR1 and CDR2 from the germline V gene are LGHNT and FRNRAP.

In nucleotides, the CDR3 is TGTGCCAGCAGTTTGGTGGCTAGCGGGGCCGAGCAGTACTTC. Residues: CASSLVASGAEQYF. The chain carries TRBV6-5 and TRBJ2-5, with 9 bases identical to TRBD2. The J call may be wrong; the DNA end is better matched by TRBJ2-7. This CDR3 comprises 14 residues. From germline, CDR1 is MNHEY and CDR2 SVGAGI.

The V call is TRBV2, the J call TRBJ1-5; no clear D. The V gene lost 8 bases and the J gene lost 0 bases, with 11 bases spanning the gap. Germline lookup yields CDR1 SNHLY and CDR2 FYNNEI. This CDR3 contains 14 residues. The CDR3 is CASVRELSNQPQHF. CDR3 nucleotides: TGTGCCAGCGTAAGAGAACTTAGCAATCAGCCCCAGCATTTT. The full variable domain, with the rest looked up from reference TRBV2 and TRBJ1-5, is EPEVTQTPSHQVTQMGQEVILRCVPISNHLYFYWYRQILGQKVEFLVSFYNNEISEKSEIFDDQFSVERPDGSNFTLKIRSTKLEDSAMYFCASVRELSNQPQHFGDGTRLSIL.

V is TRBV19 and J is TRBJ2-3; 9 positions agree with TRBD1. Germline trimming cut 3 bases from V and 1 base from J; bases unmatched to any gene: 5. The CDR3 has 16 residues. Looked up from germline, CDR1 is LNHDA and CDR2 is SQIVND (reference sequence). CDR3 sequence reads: CASSMGTGMGTDTQYF. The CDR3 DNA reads TGTGCCAGTAGTATGGGGACAGGGATGGGCACAGATACGCAGTATTTT.

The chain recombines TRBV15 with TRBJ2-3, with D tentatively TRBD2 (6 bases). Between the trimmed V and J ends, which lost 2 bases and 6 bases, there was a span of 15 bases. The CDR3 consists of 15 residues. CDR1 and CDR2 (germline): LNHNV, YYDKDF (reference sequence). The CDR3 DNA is TGTGCCACCAGCAGACCGGGACTCCGTCGCGATACGCAGTATTTT. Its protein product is CATSRPGLRRDTQYF.

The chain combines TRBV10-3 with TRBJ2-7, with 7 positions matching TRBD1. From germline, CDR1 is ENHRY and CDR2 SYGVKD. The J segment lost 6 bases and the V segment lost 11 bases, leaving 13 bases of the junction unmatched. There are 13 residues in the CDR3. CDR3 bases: TGTGCCGTTGCTACAGGGGAATGGTCCGAGCAGTACTTC. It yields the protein CAVATGEWSEQYF.